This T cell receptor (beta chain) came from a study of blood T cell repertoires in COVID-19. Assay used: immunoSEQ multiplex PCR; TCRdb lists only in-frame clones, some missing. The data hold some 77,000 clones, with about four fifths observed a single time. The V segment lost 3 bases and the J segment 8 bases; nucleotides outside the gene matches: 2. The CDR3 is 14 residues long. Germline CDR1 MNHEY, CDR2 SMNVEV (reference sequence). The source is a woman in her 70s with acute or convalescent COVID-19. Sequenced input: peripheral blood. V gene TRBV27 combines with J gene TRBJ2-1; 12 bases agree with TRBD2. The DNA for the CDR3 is TGTGCCAGCAGTTTTTCTAGCGGGAGGGATGAGCAGTTCTTC. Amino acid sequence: CASSFSSGRDEQFF.